The rows below give T cell receptor beta chains drawn from one sample of a study of regulatory T cells in long-lasting Graves disease. MiXCR, run by TCRdb on the multiplex PCR reads, gives a single entry per CDR3 protein. The sample carries about 460,000 distinct CDR3 sequences, 20% to 25% recorded once. Sequencing used peripheral blood mononuclear cells (PBMCs), obtained when the disease was refractory, from a patient treated with antithyroid drugs. The receptors were gathered from a female donor with Graves disease. The CDR3 runs from the conserved cysteine through the conserved F or W. The D gene is left open where the match is weak. Expanded clones get a size class; other rows say once, few or many, or leave the size out.

d_call: TRBD2; clone_size: NA; j_call: TRBJ2-5; v_call: TRBV6-1; cdr3_aa: CASRRGGAGPGETQYF; cdr3_nt: TGTGCCAGCAGGCGGGGCGGAGCGGGGCCGGGGGAGACCCAGTACTTC
d_call: TRBD2; clone_size: few; j_call: TRBJ2-5; v_call: TRBV3-1; cdr3_aa: CASSQGASGGGETQYF; cdr3_nt: TGTGCCAGCAGCCAAGGTGCTAGCGGGGGTGGGGAGACCCAGTACTTC
d_call: NA; clone_size: many; j_call: TRBJ2-2; v_call: TRBV28; cdr3_aa: CASSQGHLTGELFF; cdr3_nt: TGTGCCAGCAGCCAGGGACACCTCACCGGGGAGCTGTTTTTT
d_call: TRBD1; clone_size: few; j_call: TRBJ2-2; v_call: TRBV20-1; cdr3_aa: CSAIGTGRVAGELFF; cdr3_nt: TGCAGTGCGATTGGGACAGGGAGGGTCGCCGGGGAGCTGTTTTTT
d_call: TRBD2; clone_size: NA; j_call: TRBJ2-1; v_call: TRBV19; cdr3_aa: CASKVGGRDEQFF; cdr3_nt: TGTGCCAGTAAGGTGGGAGGGAGGGATGAGCAGTTCTTC
d_call: NA; clone_size: few; j_call: TRBJ1-4; v_call: TRBV5-5; cdr3_aa: CASSPPEGDSTNEKLFF; cdr3_nt: TGTGCCAGCAGCCCACCGGAGGGGGATTCAACTAATGAAAAACTGTTTTTT
d_call: TRBD2; clone_size: NA; j_call: TRBJ2-1; v_call: TRBV28; cdr3_aa: CASSLQREAYNEQFF; cdr3_nt: TGTGCCAGCAGCCTGCAACGGGAGGCCTACAATGAGCAGTTCTTC
d_call: NA; clone_size: NA; j_call: TRBJ2-7; v_call: TRBV20-1; cdr3_aa: CSASDGGTYEQYF; cdr3_nt: TGCAGTGCTAGTGATGGAGGAACCTACGAGCAGTACTTC
d_call: NA; clone_size: many; j_call: TRBJ2-7; v_call: TRBV15; cdr3_aa: CATSFAGRNEYEQYF; cdr3_nt: TGTGCCACCAGCTTCGCGGGGCGGAACGAATACGAGCAGTACTTC
d_call: NA; clone_size: NA; j_call: TRBJ2-1; v_call: TRBV24-1; cdr3_aa: CATSDSGGSYNEQFF; cdr3_nt: TGTGCCACCAGTGATTCCGGAGGCTCCTACAATGAGCAGTTCTTC
d_call: TRBD1; clone_size: many; j_call: TRBJ1-5; v_call: TRBV28; cdr3_aa: CASSPPSIETGRNQPQHF; cdr3_nt: TGTGCCAGCAGTCCTCCGAGTATCGAGACAGGGAGGAATCAGCCCCAGCATTTT
d_call: TRBD1; clone_size: many; j_call: TRBJ1-6; v_call: TRBV28; cdr3_aa: CASSPTGVSPLHF; cdr3_nt: TGTGCCAGCAGCCCGACAGGGGTTTCACCCCTCCACTTT
d_call: NA; clone_size: few; j_call: TRBJ2-1; v_call: TRBV28; cdr3_aa: CASSLWKDSYNEQFF; cdr3_nt: TGTGCCAGCAGTTTATGGAAGGACTCCTACAATGAGCAGTTCTTC
d_call: NA; clone_size: few; j_call: TRBJ2-2; v_call: TRBV20-1; cdr3_aa: CSARDSIQPGTGELFF; cdr3_nt: TGCAGTGCTAGAGATTCTATCCAACCCGGAACCGGGGAGCTGTTTTTT
d_call: NA; clone_size: few; j_call: TRBJ2-2; v_call: TRBV30; cdr3_aa: CAWRRTVSGELFF; cdr3_nt: TGTGCCTGGAGGCGGACAGTGTCCGGGGAGCTGTTTTTT
d_call: TRBD2; clone_size: NA; j_call: TRBJ2-4; v_call: TRBV4-2; cdr3_aa: CASSQKTSGGEAKNIQYF; cdr3_nt: TGTGCCAGCAGCCAAAAGACTAGCGGGGGGGAAGCCAAAAACATTCAGTACTTC
d_call: TRBD1; clone_size: few; j_call: TRBJ2-7; v_call: TRBV7-9; cdr3_aa: CASSLGTGSTHEQYF; cdr3_nt: TGTGCCAGCAGCTTAGGGACAGGTTCGACTCACGAGCAGTACTTC
d_call: NA; clone_size: many; j_call: TRBJ1-1; v_call: TRBV12-5; cdr3_aa: CASAKWENTEAFF; cdr3_nt: TGTGCTAGTGCTAAATGGGAGAACACTGAAGCTTTCTTT
d_call: NA; clone_size: many; j_call: TRBJ2-2; v_call: TRBV5-1; cdr3_aa: CASSLRPPFLSGELFF; cdr3_nt: TGCGCCAGCAGCTTGAGGCCTCCATTCCTGTCCGGGGAGCTGTTTTTT
d_call: TRBD1; clone_size: few; j_call: TRBJ1-6; v_call: TRBV7-9; cdr3_aa: CASSLALGQGAQNSPLHF; cdr3_nt: TGTGCCAGCAGCTTAGCGCTGGGACAGGGGGCGCAAAATTCACCCCTCCACTTT
d_call: NA; clone_size: NA; j_call: TRBJ1-2; v_call: TRBV20-1; cdr3_aa: CSARDDNGGYTF; cdr3_nt: TGCAGTGCTAGAGATGACAATGGGGGCTACACCTTC
d_call: TRBD2; clone_size: NA; j_call: TRBJ2-1; v_call: TRBV6-2/TRBV6-3; cdr3_aa: CASSPPLAGGHEQFF; cdr3_nt: TGTGCCAGCAGTCCCCCACTAGCGGGGGGCCATGAGCAGTTCTTC
d_call: TRBD2; clone_size: many; j_call: TRBJ2-4; v_call: TRBV27; cdr3_aa: CASSGGSPQNIQYF; cdr3_nt: TGTGCCAGCAGTGGCGGGAGCCCCCAAAACATTCAGTACTTC
d_call: NA; clone_size: NA; j_call: TRBJ1-2; v_call: TRBV6-5; cdr3_aa: CASSYSGVHGYTF; cdr3_nt: TGTGCCAGCAGTTACTCGGGGGTTCATGGCTACACCTTC
d_call: TRBD2; clone_size: NA; j_call: TRBJ2-1; v_call: TRBV20-1; cdr3_aa: CSASPGRAGNEQFF; cdr3_nt: TGCAGTGCTAGTCCTGGGAGGGCCGGTAATGAGCAGTTCTTC
d_call: NA; clone_size: many; j_call: TRBJ1-2; v_call: TRBV7-3; cdr3_aa: CASSPNRWGSSNYGYTF; cdr3_nt: TGTGCCAGCAGCCCGAACCGGTGGGGCTCCTCTAACTATGGCTACACCTTC
d_call: TRBD1; clone_size: NA; j_call: TRBJ1-2; v_call: TRBV28; cdr3_aa: CASSLCAGTEAFCGYTF; cdr3_nt: TGTGCCAGCAGTTTATGCGCAGGGACAGAGGCTTTCTGTGGCTACACCTTC
d_call: NA; clone_size: NA; j_call: TRBJ2-3; v_call: TRBV6-1; cdr3_aa: CASSGQKGAADTQYF; cdr3_nt: TGTGCCAGCAGTGGGCAAAAGGGCGCAGCAGATACGCAGTATTTT
d_call: NA; clone_size: NA; j_call: TRBJ2-1; v_call: TRBV12-5; cdr3_aa: CASGQDKSYNEQFF; cdr3_nt: TGTGCTAGTGGTCAAGACAAGTCCTACAATGAGCAGTTCTTC
d_call: TRBD2; clone_size: few; j_call: TRBJ2-2; v_call: TRBV20-1; cdr3_aa: CSAHHSASGGATGELFF; cdr3_nt: TGCAGTGCCCACCACTCCGCGAGCGGGGGGGCAACCGGGGAGCTGTTTTTT
d_call: NA; clone_size: NA; j_call: TRBJ1-5; v_call: TRBV27; cdr3_aa: CTSSLAGGNQPQHF; cdr3_nt: TGTACCAGCAGTTTAGCAGGGGGCAATCAGCCCCAGCATTTT
d_call: TRBD1; clone_size: many; j_call: TRBJ1-1; v_call: TRBV28; cdr3_aa: CASIRTGGYTEAFF; cdr3_nt: TGTGCCAGCATCCGGACAGGGGGTTACACTGAAGCTTTCTTT
d_call: NA; clone_size: many; j_call: TRBJ1-1; v_call: TRBV28; cdr3_aa: CASSPHQGATEAFF; cdr3_nt: TGTGCCAGCAGTCCCCATCAGGGTGCCACTGAAGCTTTCTTT
d_call: TRBD1; clone_size: few; j_call: TRBJ1-5; v_call: TRBV6-1; cdr3_aa: CASSPQGGVGNQPQHF; cdr3_nt: TGTGCCAGCAGCCCCCAGGGGGGGGTCGGCAATCAGCCCCAGCATTTT
d_call: NA; clone_size: NA; j_call: TRBJ1-1; v_call: TRBV27; cdr3_aa: CASKLDIEAFF; cdr3_nt: TGTGCCAGCAAGTTGGACATTGAAGCTTTCTTT
d_call: TRBD2; clone_size: NA; j_call: TRBJ2-7; v_call: TRBV20-1; cdr3_aa: CSARGSAGADHEQYF; cdr3_nt: TGCAGTGCTAGAGGATCAGCGGGAGCCGACCACGAGCAGTACTTC
d_call: TRBD1; clone_size: NA; j_call: TRBJ1-2; v_call: TRBV19; cdr3_aa: CASSMIPTGFRHGYIF; cdr3_nt: TGTGCCAGTAGTATGATTCCGACAGGGTTTCGCCATGGCTACATCTTC
d_call: TRBD2; clone_size: few; j_call: TRBJ2-1; v_call: TRBV7-2; cdr3_aa: CASSPTSGGSNEQFF; cdr3_nt: TGTGCCAGCAGCCCTACTAGCGGGGGGTCCAATGAGCAGTTCTTC
d_call: TRBD2; clone_size: few; j_call: TRBJ2-4; v_call: TRBV20-1; cdr3_aa: CSARVPSGSENIQYF; cdr3_nt: TGCAGTGCTAGGGTTCCAAGCGGGAGTGAAAACATTCAGTACTTC
d_call: NA; clone_size: many; j_call: TRBJ1-5; v_call: TRBV24-1; cdr3_aa: CATSGSSWEGNQPQHF; cdr3_nt: TGTGCCACCAGTGGGTCCTCCTGGGAAGGGAATCAGCCCCAGCATTTT
d_call: TRBD1; clone_size: few; j_call: TRBJ2-7; v_call: TRBV25-1; cdr3_aa: CASSEYVDRGSYEQYF; cdr3_nt: TGTGCCAGCAGTGAATATGTAGACAGGGGGTCCTACGAGCAGTACTTC